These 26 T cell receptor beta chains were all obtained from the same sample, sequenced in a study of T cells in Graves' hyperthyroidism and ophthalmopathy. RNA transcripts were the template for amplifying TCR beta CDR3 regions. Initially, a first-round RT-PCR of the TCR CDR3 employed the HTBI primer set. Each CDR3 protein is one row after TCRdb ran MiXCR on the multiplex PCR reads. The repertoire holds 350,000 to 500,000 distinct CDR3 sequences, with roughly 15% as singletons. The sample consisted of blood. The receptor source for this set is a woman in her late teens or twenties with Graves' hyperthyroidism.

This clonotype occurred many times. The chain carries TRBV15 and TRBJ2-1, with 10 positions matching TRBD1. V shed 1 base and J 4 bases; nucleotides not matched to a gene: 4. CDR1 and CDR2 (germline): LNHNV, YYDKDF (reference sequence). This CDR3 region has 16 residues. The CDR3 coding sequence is TGTGCCACCAGCAGAGGCCGGGACAGGGGTTACAATGAGCAGTTCTTC. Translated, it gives CATSRGRDRGYNEQFF. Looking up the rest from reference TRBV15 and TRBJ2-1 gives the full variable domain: DAMVIQNPRYQVTQFGKPVTLSCSQTLNHNVMYWYQQKSSQAPKLLFHYYDKDFNNEADTPDNFQSRRPNTSFCFLDIRSPGLGDTAMYLCATSRGRDRGYNEQFFGPGTRLTVL.

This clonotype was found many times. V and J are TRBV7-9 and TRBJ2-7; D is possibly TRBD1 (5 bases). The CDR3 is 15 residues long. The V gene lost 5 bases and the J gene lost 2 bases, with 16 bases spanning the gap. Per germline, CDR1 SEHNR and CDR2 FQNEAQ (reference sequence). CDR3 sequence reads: CASSGDRGPPYEQYF. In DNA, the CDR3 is TGTGCCAGCAGCGGCGACAGAGGACCGCCCTACGAGCAGTACTTC.

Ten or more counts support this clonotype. The CDR3 reads CASSEAVGGELFF. CDR3 nucleotides: TGTGCCAGCAGTGAAGCAGTGGGTGGGGAGCTGTTTTTT. This chain uses TRBV2 with TRBJ2-2; D is unclear. CDR1 is SNHLY and CDR2 is FYNNEI in the germline V gene. V gave up 0 bases and J gave up 8 bases, with 7 bases separating them. The CDR3 has 13 residues.

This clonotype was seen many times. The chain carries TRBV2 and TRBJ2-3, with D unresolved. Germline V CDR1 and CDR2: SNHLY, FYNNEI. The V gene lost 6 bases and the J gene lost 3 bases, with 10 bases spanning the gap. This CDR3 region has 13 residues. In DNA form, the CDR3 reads TGTGCCAGCAGAGACCCTAGTACAGATACGCAGTATTTT. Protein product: CASRDPSTDTQYF.

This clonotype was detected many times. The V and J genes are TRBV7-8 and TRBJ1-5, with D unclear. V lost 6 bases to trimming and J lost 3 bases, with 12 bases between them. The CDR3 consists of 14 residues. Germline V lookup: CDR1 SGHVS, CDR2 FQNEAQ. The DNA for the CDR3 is TGTGCCAGCAGTCGTCACGAGGCCAATCAGCCCCAGCATTTT. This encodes CASSRHEANQPQHF.

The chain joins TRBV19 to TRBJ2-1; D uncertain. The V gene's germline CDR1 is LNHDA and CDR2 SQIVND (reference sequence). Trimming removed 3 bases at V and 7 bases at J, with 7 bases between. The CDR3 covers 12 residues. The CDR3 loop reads CASSILRNEQFF. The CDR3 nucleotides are TGTGCCAGTAGTATTCTACGGAATGAGCAGTTCTTC.

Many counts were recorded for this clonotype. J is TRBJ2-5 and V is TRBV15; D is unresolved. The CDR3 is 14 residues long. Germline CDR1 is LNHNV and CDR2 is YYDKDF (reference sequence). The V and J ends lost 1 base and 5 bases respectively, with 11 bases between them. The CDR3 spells CATSRGTRPETQYF. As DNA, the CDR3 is TGTGCCACCAGCAGAGGTACCCGTCCGGAGACCCAGTACTTC.

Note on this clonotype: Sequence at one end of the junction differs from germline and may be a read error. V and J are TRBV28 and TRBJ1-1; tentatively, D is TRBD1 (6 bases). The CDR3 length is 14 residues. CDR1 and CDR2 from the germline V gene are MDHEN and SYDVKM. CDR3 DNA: TGTGCCAGCAGTGGCCCCAGGGGTTGGACTGAGGCTTTCTTT. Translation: CASSGPRGWTEAFF.

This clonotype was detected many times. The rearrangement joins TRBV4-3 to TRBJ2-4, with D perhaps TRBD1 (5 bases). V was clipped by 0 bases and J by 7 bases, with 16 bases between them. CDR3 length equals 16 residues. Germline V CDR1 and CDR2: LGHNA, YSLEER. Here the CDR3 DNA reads TGCGCCAGCAGCCAAGATCCAAGGACATTTATGAACATTCAGTACTTC. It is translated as CASSQDPRTFMNIQYF.

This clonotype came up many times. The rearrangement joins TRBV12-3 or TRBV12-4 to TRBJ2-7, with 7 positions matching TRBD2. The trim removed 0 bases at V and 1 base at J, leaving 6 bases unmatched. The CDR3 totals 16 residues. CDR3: CASSLARGFRSYEQYF. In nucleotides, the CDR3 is TGTGCCAGCAGTTTAGCGCGGGGGTTTCGATCCTACGAGCAGTACTTC.

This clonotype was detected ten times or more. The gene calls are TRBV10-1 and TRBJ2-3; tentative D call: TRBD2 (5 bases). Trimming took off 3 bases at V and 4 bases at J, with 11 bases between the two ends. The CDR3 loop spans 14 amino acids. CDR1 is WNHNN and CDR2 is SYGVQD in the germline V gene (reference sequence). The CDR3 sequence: CASSDKRAPDTQYF. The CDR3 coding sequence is TGCGCCAGCAGTGATAAGAGGGCCCCAGATACGCAGTATTTT.

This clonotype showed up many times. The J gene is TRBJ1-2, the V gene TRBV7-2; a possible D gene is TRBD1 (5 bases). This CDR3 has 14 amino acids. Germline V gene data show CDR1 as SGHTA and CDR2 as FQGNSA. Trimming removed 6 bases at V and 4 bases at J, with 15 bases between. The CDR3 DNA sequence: TGTGCCAGCAGTCACGCTCAGGGAGTCTATGGCTACACCTTC. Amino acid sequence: CASSHAQGVYGYTF.

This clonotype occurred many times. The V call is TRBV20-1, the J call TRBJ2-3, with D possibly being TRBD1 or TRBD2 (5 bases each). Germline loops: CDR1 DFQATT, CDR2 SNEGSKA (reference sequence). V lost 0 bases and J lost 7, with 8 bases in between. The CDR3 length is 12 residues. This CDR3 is CSARDEGHTQYF. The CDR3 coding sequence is TGCAGTGCTAGAGATGAGGGACATACGCAGTATTTT.

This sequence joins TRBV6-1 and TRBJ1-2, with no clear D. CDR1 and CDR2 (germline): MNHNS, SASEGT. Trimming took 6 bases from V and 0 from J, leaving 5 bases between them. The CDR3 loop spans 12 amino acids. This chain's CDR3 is CASREPNYGYTF. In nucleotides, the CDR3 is TGTGCCAGCAGAGAACCTAACTATGGCTACACCTTC.

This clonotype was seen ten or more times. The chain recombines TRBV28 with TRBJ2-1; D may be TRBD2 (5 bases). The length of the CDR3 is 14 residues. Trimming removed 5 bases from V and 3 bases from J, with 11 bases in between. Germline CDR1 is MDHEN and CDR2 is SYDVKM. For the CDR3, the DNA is TGTGCCAGCAGTCCCCAGCGGTTCTACAATGAGCAGTTCTTC. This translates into CASSPQRFYNEQFF.

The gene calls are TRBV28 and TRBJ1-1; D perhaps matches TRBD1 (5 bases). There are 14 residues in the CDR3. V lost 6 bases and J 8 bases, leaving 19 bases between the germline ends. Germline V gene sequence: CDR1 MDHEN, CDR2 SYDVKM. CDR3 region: CASSYDSEASEAFF. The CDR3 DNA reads TGTGCCAGCAGCTATGACAGCGAAGCCTCCGAAGCTTTCTTT.

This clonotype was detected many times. CDR3 nucleotide sequence: TGTGCCAGCTCACCGGACAGGGAGCAGTTCTTC. Residues: CASSPDREQFF. The V gene is TRBV18, the J gene TRBJ2-1; 7 nucleotides agree with TRBD1. Per the germline V gene, CDR1 is KGHSH and CDR2 is LQKENI. The CDR3 length is 11 residues. The V gene end was trimmed by 3 bases and the J gene end by 10 bases; junction bases not matched to a gene: 0.

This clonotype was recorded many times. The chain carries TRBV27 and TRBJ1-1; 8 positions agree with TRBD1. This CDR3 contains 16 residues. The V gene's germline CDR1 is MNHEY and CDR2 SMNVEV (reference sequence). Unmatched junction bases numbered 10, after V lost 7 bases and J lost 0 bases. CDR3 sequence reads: CASKRDRTYMNTEAFF. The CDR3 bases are TGTGCCAGCAAAAGGGACAGGACCTACATGAACACTGAAGCTTTCTTT.

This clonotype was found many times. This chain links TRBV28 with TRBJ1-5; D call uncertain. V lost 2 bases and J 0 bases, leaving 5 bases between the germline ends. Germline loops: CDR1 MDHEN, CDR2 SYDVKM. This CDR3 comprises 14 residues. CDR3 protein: CASSLIHSNQPQHF. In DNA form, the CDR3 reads TGTGCCAGCAGTTTAATTCATAGCAATCAGCCCCAGCATTTT.

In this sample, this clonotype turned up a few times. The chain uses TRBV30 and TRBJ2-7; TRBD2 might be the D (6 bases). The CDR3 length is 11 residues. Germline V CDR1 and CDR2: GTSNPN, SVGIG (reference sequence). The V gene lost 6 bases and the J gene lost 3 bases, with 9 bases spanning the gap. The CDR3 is CACGGVYEQYF. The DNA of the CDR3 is TGTGCCTGCGGAGGGGTCTACGAGCAGTACTTC.

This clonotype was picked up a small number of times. The CDR3 DNA is TGTGCCACCGGGGGCGGGGGGGGGCCCCTCAATGAGCAGTTCTTC. Translated: CATGGGGGPLNEQFF. The genes are TRBV24-1 and TRBJ2-1, with 9 nucleotides matching TRBD2. CDR1 is KGHDR and CDR2 is SFDVKD in the germline V gene. The CDR3 length is 15 residues. Losses at the gene ends were 9 bases for V and 6 bases for J; bases not matched to a gene: 11.

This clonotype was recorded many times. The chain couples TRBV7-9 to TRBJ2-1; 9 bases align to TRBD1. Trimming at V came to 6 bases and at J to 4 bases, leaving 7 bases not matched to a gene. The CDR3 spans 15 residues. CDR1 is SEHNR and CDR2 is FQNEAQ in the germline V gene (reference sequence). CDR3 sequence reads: CASRDDRGEYNEQFF. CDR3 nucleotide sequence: TGTGCCAGCAGGGACGACAGGGGGGAGTACAATGAGCAGTTCTTC.

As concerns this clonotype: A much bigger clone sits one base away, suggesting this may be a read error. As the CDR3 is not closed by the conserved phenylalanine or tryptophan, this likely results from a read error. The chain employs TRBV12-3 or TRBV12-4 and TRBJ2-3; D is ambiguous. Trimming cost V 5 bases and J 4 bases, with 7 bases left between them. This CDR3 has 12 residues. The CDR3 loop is CASSPSSDTQYY. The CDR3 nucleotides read TGTGCCAGCAGTCCGTCGTCAGATACGCAGTATTAT.

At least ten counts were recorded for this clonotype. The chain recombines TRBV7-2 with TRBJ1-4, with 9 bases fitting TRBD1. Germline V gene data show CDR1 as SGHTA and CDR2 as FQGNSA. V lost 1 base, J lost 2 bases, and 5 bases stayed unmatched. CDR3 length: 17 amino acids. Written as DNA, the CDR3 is TGTGCCAGCAGCTTAGTAGGGACAGGGAGGACTAATGAAAAACTGTTTTTT. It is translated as CASSLVGTGRTNEKLFF.

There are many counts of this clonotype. As DNA, the CDR3 is TGTGCCAGCAGGAACAGACATACCTACACAGATACGCAGTATTTT. Its translation: CASRNRHTYTDTQYF. The chain has TRBV28 and TRBJ2-3; no clear D. Trimming took off 6 bases at V and 2 bases at J, with 15 bases between the two ends. The CDR3 runs to 15 residues. Germline V gene lookup returns CDR1 MDHEN and CDR2 SYDVKM.

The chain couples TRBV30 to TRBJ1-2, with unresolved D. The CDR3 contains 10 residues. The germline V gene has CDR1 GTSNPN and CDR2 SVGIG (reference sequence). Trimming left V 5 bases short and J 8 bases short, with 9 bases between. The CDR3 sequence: CAWFVGGYTF. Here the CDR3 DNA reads TGTGCCTGGTTCGTAGGGGGCTACACCTTC. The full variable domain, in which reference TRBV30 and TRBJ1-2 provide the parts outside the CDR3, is SQTIHQWPATLVQPVGSPLSLECTVEGTSNPNLYWYRQAAGRGLQLLFYSVGIGQISSEVPQNLSASRPQDRQFILSSKKLLLSDSGFYLCAWFVGGYTFGSGTRLTVV.